The present T cell receptor beta chain was sequenced within a study of blood T cell repertoires in COVID-19. Sequencing used immunoSEQ multiplex PCR; TCRdb keeps in-frame clones, though not all of them. The data contain 250,000 or so clones, approximately 90% of them singletons. This CDR3 has 16 residues. V was pared by 2 bases and J by 3 bases, with 3 bases of the junction left unmatched. Germline CDR1 and CDR2: MDHEN and SYDVKM. The receptor comes from a woman aged 25 to 39 with acute COVID-19. The chain carries TRBV28 and TRBJ1-5, with TRBD1 matching over 11 bases. Sequencing input: PBMCs or T cells enriched from blood (not recorded which). The CDR3 spells CASSLRTGGYNQPQHF. Written as DNA, the CDR3 is TGTGCCAGCAGTTTACGGACAGGGGGCTACAATCAGCCCCAGCATTTT.